This T cell receptor beta chain was recovered during a study of radiotherapy plus CTLA-4 blockade in lung cancer. CTLA-4 blockade using ipilimumab, together with focal radiation, was received by patients with chemo-refractory metastatic non-small-cell lung cancer. This clone was seen only once. Its antigen is not known. Germline V gene sequence: CDR1 MNHEY, CDR2 SVGAGI. The J segment lost 0 bases and the V segment lost 4 bases, leaving 3 bases of the junction unmatched. The CDR3 loop spans 15 amino acids. The protocol was immunoSEQ multiplex PCR, while the TCRdb copy is restricted to in-frame clones and leaves out a portion. The repertoire holds more than 75,000 clones, with roughly 80% as singletons. Whole-study results and caveats: Response was reportedly best predicted by early blood T cell clone dynamics, with interferon-beta. There was expansion of tumor-derived TCR clones in blood after radiotherapy plus ipilimumab.

The chain uses TRBV6-5 and TRBJ2-7; 10 bases align to TRBD1. Sequencing was performed on peripheral blood, taken from a patient treated with radiotherapy plus ipilimumab. The source of this sequence is a human donor with non-small cell lung cancer that progressed on radiotherapy plus ipilimumab. DNA for the CDR3: TGTGCCAGCAGTTGGCGACAGGGGGCCTCCTACGAGCAGTACTTC. Residues: CASSWRQGASYEQYF.